The rows below give T cell receptor beta chains drawn from one sample of a study of blood T cell repertoires in COVID-19. The method was immunoSEQ multiplex PCR; TCRdb's version includes in-frame clones alone and lacks a portion of them. Of about 320,000 clones listed, 85% to 95% were seen once; the top ten hold approximately 4.1%. Sequenced material: PBMCs or T cells enriched from blood (not recorded which). The receptor source for this set is a woman aged 25 to 39 who had been exposed to COVID-19. Each CDR3 is given with its conserved first and last residue. A D gene is named only where the DNA matches it firmly. Not every row has a clone size; where given, it reads once, few, many or a size class.

>TRBJ1-4|TRBV7-9|TRBD1|once
TGTGCCAGCAGCGCATACAGGGGGCGGGGTGAAAAACTGTTTTTT
CASSAYRGRGEKLFF
>TRBJ1-2|TRBV25-1|TRBD1|few
TGTGCCAGCAGGACCGACAGGGAGGATGCCTATGGCTACACCTTC
CASRTDREDAYGYTF
>TRBJ2-1|TRBV2|TRBD1|-
TGTGCCAGCAGTGAAAGATGGGACAGGGGTCAAAATGAGCAGTTCTTC
CASSERWDRGQNEQFF
>TRBJ1-2|TRBV2|-|-
TGTGCCAGCAGTGATCAAGCCTATAACTACTATGGCTACACCTTC
CASSDQAYNYYGYTF
>TRBJ2-5|TRBV11-2|TRBD1|-
TGTGCCAGCAGCCGGGACAGACTGGAGACCCAGTACTTC
CASSRDRLETQYF
>TRBJ2-5|TRBV6-1|-|-
TGTGCCAGCAGTGAAGGGCGAGGGGAGACCCAGTACTTC
CASSEGRGETQYF
>TRBJ2-2|TRBV5-4|TRBD2|-
TGTGCCAGCAGTCCGGGCGGGGGGGCAACCGGGGAGCTGTTTTTT
CASSPGGGATGELFF
>TRBJ2-5|TRBV11-2|-|-
TGTGCCAGCACCCGTGGGCAGGGAGAGACCCAGTACTTC
CASTRGQGETQYF
>TRBJ1-3|TRBV12-3/TRBV12-4|-|-
TGTGCCAGCAGTTTTATCGGAAACACCATATATTTT
CASSFIGNTIYF
>TRBJ2-5|TRBV5-1|TRBD2|-
TGCGCCAGCAGCTTTAGCGGGGGGGAAAAAGAGACCCAGTACTTC
CASSFSGGEKETQYF
>TRBJ2-5|TRBV7-3|TRBD2|-
TGTGCCAGCAGCTTCCCGGGGGGGGCCCAGTACTTC
CASSFPGGAQYF
>TRBJ1-3|TRBV4-2|TRBD1|-
TGTGCCAGCAGCCAAGAGGTCGGACAGGTCTCTGGAAACACCATATATTTT
CASSQEVGQVSGNTIYF
>TRBJ2-1|TRBV11-3|TRBD1|-
TGTGCCAGCAGCGTCCGGGACAGCGGTTACAATGAGCAGTTCTTC
CASSVRDSGYNEQFF
>TRBJ1-3|TRBV3-1/TRBV3-2|TRBD1|-
TGTGCCAGCAGCCAGGGACAGGGGGCGATTAGTGGAAACACCATATATTTT
CASSQGQGAISGNTIYF
>TRBJ1-6|TRBV7-2|-|few
TGTGCCAGCAGGGCGGACTCCTATAATTCACCCCTCCACTTT
CASRADSYNSPLHF
>TRBJ1-3|TRBV2|-|-
TGTGCCAGCAGTTTCGGGGGATCCTCTGGAAACACCATATATTTT
CASSFGGSSGNTIYF
>TRBJ2-1|TRBV4-2|TRBD2|-
TGTGCCAGCAGCCAAGGTGGGGAGCGGGGGGCCTCGCAGTTCTTC
CASSQGGERGASQFF
>TRBJ1-5|TRBV13|-|once
TGTGCCAGCGGGCGAGGCAATCAGCCCCAGCATTTT
CASGRGNQPQHF